The 25 T cell receptor beta chains below all came from one sample that was sequenced in a study of T cell changes during pregnancy in multiple sclerosis (dated by TCRdb to between 2018 and 2020). The library was produced with the immunoSEQ multiplex PCR assay. In its TCRdb copy, this immuneACCESS table keeps in-frame sequences only and misses some clones. Where compared with another copy, unresolved V genes explain less than half of these, and the others have no known cause. The sample contains some 100,000 clones, approximately 92% of them found a single time. Less than 2% of the sample comes from the top ten. The sequencing used peripheral blood, collected after pregnancy. The receptors come from a female donor with multiple sclerosis, enrolled in a pregnancy study.

The chain has TRBV27 and TRBJ2-7; a weak D match, TRBD1 (5 bases). This CDR3 has 15 residues. V shed 4 bases and J shed 2 bases, with 15 bases lying between them. Germline CDR1 and CDR2: MNHEY and SMNVEV (reference sequence). CDR3 amino acids: CASSSKQGLTYEQYF. CDR3 coding DNA: TGTGCCAGCAGTTCCAAGCAGGGCCTAACCTACGAGCAGTACTTC.

The V call is TRBV2, the J call TRBJ1-1, with a weak D call TRBD1 (6 bases). Germline loops: CDR1 SNHLY, CDR2 FYNNEI. The CDR3 spans 14 residues. V was shortened by 6 bases and J by 1 base, with 12 bases between the two germline ends. CDR3 bases: TGTGCCAGCAGCGAACAGGGCACGAACACTGAAGCTTTCTTT. Its protein product is CASSEQGTNTEAFF.

The chain carries TRBV5-1 and TRBJ2-3, with 11 positions matching TRBD2. The ends lost 3 bases at V and 6 bases at J; junction bases unmatched: 6. This CDR3 is built from 15 residues. Germline CDR1 reads SGHRS; CDR2 reads YFSETQ. The DNA of the CDR3 is TGCGCCAGCAGCTCAATAGCGGGGGGGTACGATACGCAGTATTTT. Its protein product is CASSSIAGGYDTQYF.

The V gene is TRBV4-2, the J gene TRBJ2-7; 12 bases are shared with TRBD2. The CDR3 runs 15 residues. Germline CDR1 is LGHNA and CDR2 is YNFKEQ. Unmatched junction bases numbered 8, after V lost 6 bases and J lost 5 bases. CDR3 amino acids: CASRLGLAGQNEQYF. The CDR3 DNA sequence: TGTGCCAGCAGGCTGGGACTAGCGGGTCAAAACGAGCAGTACTTC.

This chain links TRBV4-1 with TRBJ1-5; the D gene is possibly TRBD1 (6 bases). V was shortened by 6 bases and J by 1 base, with 13 bases between the two germline ends. Germline V gene lookup returns CDR1 MGHRA and CDR2 YSYEKL. The CDR3 loop spans 15 amino acids. The CDR3 DNA is TGCGCCAGCAGTCACCGACAGGAGAGCAATCAGCCCCAGCATTTT. Its translation is CASSHRQESNQPQHF.

The gene calls are TRBV11-2 and TRBJ1-1; D unresolved. Trimming cost V 1 base and J 8 bases, with 5 bases left between them. Germline assignment: CDR1 SGHAT and CDR2 FQNNGV. CDR3 length equals 11 residues. The DNA for the CDR3 is TGTGCCAGCAGCTTAGGAGGCGAAGCTTTCTTT. It specifies CASSLGGEAFF.

This clone was recorded once. The chain links TRBV2 to TRBJ2-7; TRBD2 agrees at 14 bases. The CDR3 contains 16 residues. V was clipped by 8 bases and J by 2 bases; unmatched bases: 8. Germline lookup yields CDR1 SNHLY and CDR2 FYNNEI. The CDR3 DNA follows: TGTGCCAGCTTCGGCCGGGGACTAGCGGGGGCCTACGAGCAGTACTTC. Its protein is CASFGRGLAGAYEQYF.

The chain carries TRBV9 and TRBJ1-2, with D hard to call. CDR3 length equals 16 residues. Germline loops: CDR1 SGDLS, CDR2 YYNGEE. The V end was cut by 6 bases, the J end by 5 bases, with 23 bases between. The CDR3 bases are TGTGCCAGCACCCCACACCCTGAGGACGGGAGTTATGGCTACACCTTC. Amino acids: CASTPHPEDGSYGYTF.

V is TRBV11-3 and J is TRBJ1-3; D uncertain. The V and J ends lost 5 bases and 3 bases respectively, with 11 bases between them. Germline CDR1 is SGHNT and CDR2 is YENEEA. There are 14 residues in the CDR3. The CDR3 protein is CASSPILDGNTIYF. DNA for the CDR3: TGTGCCAGCAGCCCTATATTAGATGGAAACACCATATATTTT.

This clone was seen once. The chain employs TRBV9 and TRBJ2-5, with 9 bases matching TRBD2. The V segment lost 0 bases and the J segment 5 bases; nucleotides outside the gene matches: 5. Germline CDR1 reads SGDLS; CDR2 reads YYNGEE. The length of the CDR3 is 15 residues. Here the CDR3 DNA reads TGTGCCAGCAGCGTAGGCCAGCGGGAGGCGGAGACCCAGTACTTC. Translating it yields CASSVGQREAETQYF. Complete variable domain (other parts from reference TRBV9 and TRBJ2-5): DSGVTQTPKHLITATGQRVTLRCSPRSGDLSVYWYQQSLDQGLQFLIQYYNGEERAKGNILERFSAQQFPDLHSELNLSSLELGDSALYFCASSVGQREAETQYFGPGTRLLVL.

J is TRBJ1-2 and V is TRBV19, with D perhaps TRBD1 (6 bases). The CDR3 length is 17 residues. Trimming took 2 bases from V and 4 from J, leaving 20 bases between them. Germline V gene sequence: CDR1 LNHDA, CDR2 SQIVND (reference sequence). CDR3 protein: CASSISSRGMSVYGYTF. The CDR3, as DNA: TGTGCCAGTAGTATAAGCAGCAGGGGTATGAGCGTCTATGGCTACACCTTC.

This rearrangement joins TRBV9 to TRBJ2-7; 7 nucleotides line up with TRBD2. Germline-derived CDR1 and CDR2 are SGDLS and YYNGEE. The V gene end was trimmed by 0 bases and the J gene end by 3 bases; junction bases not matched to a gene: 3. This CDR3 comprises 14 residues. The CDR3 spells CASSVDWEGYEQYF. CDR3 bases: TGTGCCAGCAGCGTAGACTGGGAGGGCTACGAGCAGTACTTC.

The V gene is TRBV11-1, the J gene TRBJ2-1; 12 bases align to TRBD2. Germline CDR1 is SGHAT and CDR2 is FQDESV (reference sequence). The CDR3 runs 16 residues. Unmatched junction bases numbered 11, after V lost 5 bases and J lost 9 bases. The CDR3 loop reads CASSPDLAGGPSEQFF. CDR3 in DNA: TGTGCCAGCAGCCCAGATCTAGCGGGGGGGCCTAGTGAGCAGTTCTTC.

This clone has just one count. The chain is built from TRBV28 and TRBJ2-7; TRBD1 matches 9 bases. The CDR3 has 14 amino acids. With V trimmed by 3 bases and J by 7 bases, 7 bases remained unmatched. Germline CDR1 reads MDHEN; CDR2 reads SYDVKM. The CDR3 sequence: CASSFSGTGREQYF. The CDR3 DNA follows: TGTGCCAGCAGTTTTAGTGGGACAGGGAGGGAGCAGTACTTC. Full variable domain (outside the CDR3, taken from reference TRBV28 and TRBJ2-7): DVKVTQSSRYLVKRTGEKVFLECVQDMDHENMFWYRQDPGLGLRLIYFSYDVKMKEKGDIPEGYSVSREKKERFSLILESASTNQTSMYLCASSFSGTGREQYFGPGTRLTVT.

The chain couples TRBV5-1 to TRBJ2-1; 13 bases are a match to TRBD2. The CDR3 is 17 amino acids. The J segment lost 10 bases and the V segment lost 2 bases, leaving 12 bases of the junction unmatched. In germline, CDR1 is SGHRS, CDR2 YFSETQ. As DNA, the CDR3 is TGCGCCAGCAGCTTACCCAGACTAGCGGGGGGATCATGGGAGCAGTTCTTC. Protein product: CASSLPRLAGGSWEQFF. The full variable domain, its missing parts supplied by reference TRBV5-1 and TRBJ2-1, is KAGVTQTPRYLIKTRGQQVTLSCSPISGHRSVSWYQQTPGQGLQFLFEYFSETQRNKGNFPGRFSGRQFSNSRSEMNVSTLELGDSALYLCASSLPRLAGGSWEQFFGPGTRLTVL.

The chain joins TRBV7-2 to TRBJ1-1, with a possible D match to TRBD1 (5 bases). CDR1 is SGHTA, CDR2 FQGNSA, per germline. Trimming stripped 11 bases from V and 0 bases from J, with 16 bases between. CDR3 size: 14 residues. The CDR3 reads CAASEGFMNTEAFF. The CDR3 DNA reads as TGTGCCGCATCGGAGGGGTTCATGAACACTGAAGCTTTCTTT.

The chain uses TRBV27 and TRBJ2-5; 9 bases are a match to TRBD1. The length of the CDR3 is 14 residues. V was clipped by 6 bases and J by 4 bases; unmatched bases: 6. Germline assignment: CDR1 MNHEY and CDR2 SMNVEV (reference sequence). The CDR3 DNA sequence: TGTGCCAGCAGACCACAGGGGGCGGGAGAGACCCAGTACTTC. It translates to CASRPQGAGETQYF.

The gene calls are TRBV5-8 and TRBJ1-5, with D maybe TRBD1 (6 bases). V lost 0 bases, J lost 1 base, and 11 bases lay in between. CDR1 is SGHTS, CDR2 YDEGEE, per germline. The CDR3 covers 16 residues. The CDR3 region is CASSLERGGSNQPQHF. CDR3 DNA: TGTGCCAGCAGCTTGGAAAGGGGGGGGAGCAATCAGCCCCAGCATTTT. Supplemented by reference TRBV5-8 and TRBJ1-5, the full variable domain reads EAGVTQSPTHLIKTRGQQATLRCSPISGHTSVYWYQQALGLGLQFLLWYDEGEERNRGNFPPRFSGRQFPNYSSELNVNALELEDSALYLCASSLERGGSNQPQHFGDGTRLSIL.

The chain couples TRBV5-1 to TRBJ1-1; D possibly corresponds to TRBD1 (5 bases). The germline CDR1 and CDR2 sequences are SGHRS and YFSETQ. This CDR3 comprises 13 residues. The germline V and J ends were trimmed by 3 bases and 7 bases, with 13 bases remaining between them. CDR3 sequence: CASSWQGPGEAFF. DNA for the CDR3: TGCGCCAGCAGCTGGCAGGGCCCCGGTGAAGCTTTCTTT.

The V call is TRBV5-1, the J call TRBJ2-7; 9 positions agree with TRBD2. The CDR3 sequence is 15 residues long. J gave up 2 bases and V 1 base, and 4 bases lay outside the gene matches. Germline-derived CDR1 and CDR2 are SGHRS and YFSETQ. CDR3 sequence (DNA): TGCGCCAGCAGCTTGTTGGCTAGCGGGACCTACGAGCAGTACTTC. Its translation: CASSLLASGTYEQYF.

V gene TRBV2 combines with J gene TRBJ1-2; the D gene is possibly TRBD1 (6 bases). Germline V gene data show CDR1 as SNHLY and CDR2 as FYNNEI. The ends were cut back, 1 base at V and 3 bases at J, with 12 bases in the middle. This CDR3 contains 15 residues. This CDR3 is CASSEVLGGHYGYTF. In nucleotides, the CDR3 is TGTGCCAGCAGTGAAGTTCTCGGGGGGCACTATGGCTACACCTTC.

This chain joins TRBV18 and TRBJ1-5; weak D call: TRBD1 (6 bases). The CDR3 consists of 13 residues. Looked up from germline, CDR1 is KGHSH and CDR2 is LQKENI. Trimming left V 3 bases short and J 4 bases short, with 7 bases between. CDR3 protein: CASSPGTNQPQHF. The CDR3 DNA follows: TGTGCCAGCTCACCCGGGACAAATCAGCCCCAGCATTTT.

The chain joins TRBV28 to TRBJ1-2; D possibly corresponds to TRBD1 (5 bases). The V and J ends lost 4 bases and 4 bases respectively, with 16 bases between them. This CDR3 comprises 15 residues. The germline V gene has CDR1 MDHEN and CDR2 SYDVKM. This chain's CDR3 is CASSSPSGGGYGYTF. In nucleotides, the CDR3 is TGTGCCAGCAGTTCCCCCAGTGGGGGGGGCTATGGCTACACCTTC.

The chain carries TRBV7-2 and TRBJ1-4, with a weak D call TRBD1 (6 bases). The CDR3 consists of 16 residues. Deletions cut 5 bases from V and 3 bases from J, with 16 bases between. CDR1 SGHTA and CDR2 FQGNSA come from the germline V gene. The CDR3 is CASSPWGGAANEKLFF. DNA of the CDR3: TGTGCCAGCAGCCCCTGGGGGGGGGCGGCTAATGAAAAACTGTTTTTT.

The V call is TRBV19, the J call TRBJ2-1; 7 bases are a match to TRBD1. The germline gives CDR1 LNHDA, CDR2 SQIVND (reference sequence). The CDR3 contains 14 residues. J was trimmed by 3 bases and V by 6 bases; bases with no gene match: 5. CDR3 in amino acids: CASRAWDSYNEQFF. CDR3 nucleotides: TGTGCCAGTAGGGCTTGGGACAGCTACAATGAGCAGTTCTTC.